The text below deals with one T cell receptor (beta chain). Its antigen is currently unknown. The data derive from a study of beta chain features in type 1 diabetes. The wider study: No age, gender or cell yield differences were seen between patients and healthy donors.

CDR3 length: 14 amino acids. The germline CDR1 and CDR2 sequences are SEHNR and FQNEAQ (reference sequence). Trimming removed 2 bases from V and 10 bases from J, with 15 bases in between. Findings and caveats of the study: Across patients, naive, central memory and Treg TCRB repertoires exhibited apparently greater similarity than was observed across healthy donors. Fewer insertions but more deletions were seen at VDJ junctions in type 1 diabetes patients.

All of the isolated RNA was reverse transcribed, so expressed TCRB transcripts were sequenced. The average output of naive, central memory and regulatory T cell samples was 3.6 million or so reads. Produced via immunoSEQ multiplex PCR; TCRdb's table is partial and in-frame only. The sample has hundreds of thousands of clones, over 25% seen once. The sequenced sample consisted of naive CD4+ T cells from blood. The genes are TRBV7-9 and TRBJ2-1, with TRBD2 as a possible D gene (5 bases). This receptor was obtained from a man aged 18-30 years in good health. The CDR3 DNA reads as TGTGCCAGCAGCTTAATTCTCCGGGAAGGGGAGCAGTTCTTC. It is translated as CASSLILREGEQFF.